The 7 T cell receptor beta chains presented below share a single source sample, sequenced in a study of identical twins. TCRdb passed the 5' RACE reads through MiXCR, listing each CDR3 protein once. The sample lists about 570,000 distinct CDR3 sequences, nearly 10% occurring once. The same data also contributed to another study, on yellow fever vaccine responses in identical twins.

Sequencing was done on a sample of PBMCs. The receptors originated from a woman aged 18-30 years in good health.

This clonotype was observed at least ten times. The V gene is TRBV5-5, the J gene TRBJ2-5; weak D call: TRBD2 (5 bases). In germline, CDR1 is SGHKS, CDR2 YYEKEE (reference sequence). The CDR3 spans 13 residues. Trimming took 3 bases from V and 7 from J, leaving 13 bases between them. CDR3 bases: TGTGCCAGCAGCTCCGGGAATTGGGTGACCCAGTACTTC. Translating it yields CASSSGNWVTQYF.

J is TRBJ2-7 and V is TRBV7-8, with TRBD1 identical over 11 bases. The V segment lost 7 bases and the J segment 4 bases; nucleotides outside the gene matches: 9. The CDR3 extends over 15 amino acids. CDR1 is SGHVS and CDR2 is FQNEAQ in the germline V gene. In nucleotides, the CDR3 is TGTGCCAGCACCCCTTACGGGACAGGGGGATACGAGCAGTACTTC. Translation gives CASTPYGTGGYEQYF.

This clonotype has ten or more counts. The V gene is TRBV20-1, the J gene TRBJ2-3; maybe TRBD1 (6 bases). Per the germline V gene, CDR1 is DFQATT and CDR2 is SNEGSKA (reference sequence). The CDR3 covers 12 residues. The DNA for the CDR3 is TGCAGCGCCAGGGGTAGCACAGATACGCAGTATTTT. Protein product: CSARGSTDTQYF.

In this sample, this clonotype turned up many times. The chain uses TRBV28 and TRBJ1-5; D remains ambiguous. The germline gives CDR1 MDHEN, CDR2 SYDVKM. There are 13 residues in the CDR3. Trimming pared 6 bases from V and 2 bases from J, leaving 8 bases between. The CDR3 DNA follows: TGTGCCAGCAGGTTACGGGGCAATCAGCCCCAGCATTTT. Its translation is CASRLRGNQPQHF.

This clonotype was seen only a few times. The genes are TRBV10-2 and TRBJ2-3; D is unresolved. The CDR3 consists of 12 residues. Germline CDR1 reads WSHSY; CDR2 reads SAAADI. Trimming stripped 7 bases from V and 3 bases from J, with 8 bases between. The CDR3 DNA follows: TGCGCCAGCAAAGTGGGGACAGATACGCAGTATTTT. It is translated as CASKVGTDTQYF.

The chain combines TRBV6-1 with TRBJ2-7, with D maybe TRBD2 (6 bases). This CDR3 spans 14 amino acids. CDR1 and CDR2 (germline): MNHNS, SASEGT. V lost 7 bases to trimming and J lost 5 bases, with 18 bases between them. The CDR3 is CASTTGTGENEQYF. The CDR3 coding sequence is TGTGCCAGCACCACCGGGACTGGGGAGAACGAGCAGTACTTC.

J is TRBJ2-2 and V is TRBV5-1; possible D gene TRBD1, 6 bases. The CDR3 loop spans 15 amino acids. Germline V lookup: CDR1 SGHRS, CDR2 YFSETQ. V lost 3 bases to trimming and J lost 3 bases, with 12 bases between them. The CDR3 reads CASSSEGGYTGELFF. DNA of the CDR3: TGCGCCAGCAGCTCGGAAGGGGGATACACCGGGGAGCTGTTTTTT.